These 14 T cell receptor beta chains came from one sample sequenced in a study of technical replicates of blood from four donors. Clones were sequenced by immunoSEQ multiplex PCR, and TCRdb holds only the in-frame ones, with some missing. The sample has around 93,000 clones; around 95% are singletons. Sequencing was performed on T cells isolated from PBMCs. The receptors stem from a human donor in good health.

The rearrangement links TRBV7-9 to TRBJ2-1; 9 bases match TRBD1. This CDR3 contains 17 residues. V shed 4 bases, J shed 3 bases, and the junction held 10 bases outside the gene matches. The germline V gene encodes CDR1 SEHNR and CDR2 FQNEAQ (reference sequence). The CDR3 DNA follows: TGTGCCAGCAGCTCTCGAACCGGGACAGGGAACTACAATGAGCAGTTCTTC. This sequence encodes CASSSRTGTGNYNEQFF.

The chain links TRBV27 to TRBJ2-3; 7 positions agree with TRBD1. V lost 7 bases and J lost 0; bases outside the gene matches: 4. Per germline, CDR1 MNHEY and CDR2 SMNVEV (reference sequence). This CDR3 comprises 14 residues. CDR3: CASTPTGSTDTQYF. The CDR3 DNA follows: TGTGCCAGCACCCCGACAGGGAGCACAGATACGCAGTATTTT.

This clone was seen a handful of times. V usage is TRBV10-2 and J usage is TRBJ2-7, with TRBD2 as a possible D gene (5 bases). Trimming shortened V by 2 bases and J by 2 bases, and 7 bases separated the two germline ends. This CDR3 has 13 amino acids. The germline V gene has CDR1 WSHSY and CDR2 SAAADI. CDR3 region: CASSELATYEQYF. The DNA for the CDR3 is TGCGCCAGCAGTGAGCTAGCCACCTACGAGCAGTACTTC.

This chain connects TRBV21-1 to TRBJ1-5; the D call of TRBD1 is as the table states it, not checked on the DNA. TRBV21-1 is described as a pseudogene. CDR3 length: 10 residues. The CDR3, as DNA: TGTGCCAGCAGAAAGGACAGCAGCACTTTT. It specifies CASRKDSSTF.

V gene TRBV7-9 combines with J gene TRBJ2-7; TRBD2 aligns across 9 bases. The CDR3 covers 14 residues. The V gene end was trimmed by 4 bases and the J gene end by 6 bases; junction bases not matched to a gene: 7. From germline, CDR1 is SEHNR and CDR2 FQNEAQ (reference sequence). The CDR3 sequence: CASSSPGLAFEQYF. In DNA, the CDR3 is TGTGCCAGCAGCTCCCCGGGACTAGCTTTCGAGCAGTACTTC.

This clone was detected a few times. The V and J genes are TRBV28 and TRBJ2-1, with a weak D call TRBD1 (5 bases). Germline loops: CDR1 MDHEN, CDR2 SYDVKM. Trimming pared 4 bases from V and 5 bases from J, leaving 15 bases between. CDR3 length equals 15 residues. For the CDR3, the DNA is TGTGCCAGCAGTTGGGGCTCCCGACGCGACAATGAGCAGTTCTTC. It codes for CASSWGSRRDNEQFF.

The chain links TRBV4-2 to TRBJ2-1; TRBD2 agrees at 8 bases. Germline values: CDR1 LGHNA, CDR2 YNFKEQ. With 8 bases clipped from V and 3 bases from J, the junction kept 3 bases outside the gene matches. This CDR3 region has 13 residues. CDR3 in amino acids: CASSGTSYNEQFF. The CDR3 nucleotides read TGTGCCAGCTCCGGGACTAGCTACAATGAGCAGTTCTTC.

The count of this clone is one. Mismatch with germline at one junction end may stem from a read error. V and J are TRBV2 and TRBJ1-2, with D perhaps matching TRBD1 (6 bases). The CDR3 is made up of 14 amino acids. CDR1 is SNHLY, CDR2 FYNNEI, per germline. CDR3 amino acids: CASSEGQLNYGYTF. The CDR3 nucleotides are TGTGCCAGCAGCGAAGGACAGTTGAACTATGGCTACACCTTC.

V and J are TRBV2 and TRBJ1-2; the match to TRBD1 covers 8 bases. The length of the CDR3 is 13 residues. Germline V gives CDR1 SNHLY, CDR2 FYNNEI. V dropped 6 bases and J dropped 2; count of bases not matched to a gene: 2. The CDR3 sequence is CASRDRGNYGYTF. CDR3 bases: TGTGCCAGCAGAGACAGGGGAAACTATGGCTACACCTTC.

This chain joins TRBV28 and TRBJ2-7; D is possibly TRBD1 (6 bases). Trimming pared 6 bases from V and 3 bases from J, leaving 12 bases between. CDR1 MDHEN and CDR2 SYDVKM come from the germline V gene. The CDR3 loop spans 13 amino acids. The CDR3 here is CASSWTDRYEQYF. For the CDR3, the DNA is TGTGCCAGCAGCTGGACAGACCGCTACGAGCAGTACTTC.

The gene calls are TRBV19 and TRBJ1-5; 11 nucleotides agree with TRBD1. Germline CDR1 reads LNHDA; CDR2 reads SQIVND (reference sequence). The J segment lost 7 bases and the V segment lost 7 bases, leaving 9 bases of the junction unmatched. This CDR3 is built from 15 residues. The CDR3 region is CASTLRTGGDQPQHF. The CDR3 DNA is TGTGCCAGTACCCTTCGGACAGGGGGCGACCAGCCCCAGCATTTT.

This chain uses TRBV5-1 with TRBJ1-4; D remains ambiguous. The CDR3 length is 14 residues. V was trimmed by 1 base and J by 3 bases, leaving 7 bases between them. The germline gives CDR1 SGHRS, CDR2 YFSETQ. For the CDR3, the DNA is TGCGCCAGCAGCTTGTACAGACCTAATGAAAAACTGTTTTTT. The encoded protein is CASSLYRPNEKLFF.

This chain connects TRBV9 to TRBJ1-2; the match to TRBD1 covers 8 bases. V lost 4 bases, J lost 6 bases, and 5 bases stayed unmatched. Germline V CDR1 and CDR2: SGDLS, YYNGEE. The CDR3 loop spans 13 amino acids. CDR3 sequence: CASSPGTGNGYTF. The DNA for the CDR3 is TGTGCCAGCAGCCCGGGGACAGGTAATGGCTACACCTTC.

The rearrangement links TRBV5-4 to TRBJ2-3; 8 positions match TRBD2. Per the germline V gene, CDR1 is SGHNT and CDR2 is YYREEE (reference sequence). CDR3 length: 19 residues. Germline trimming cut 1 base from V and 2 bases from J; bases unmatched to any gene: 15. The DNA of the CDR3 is TGTGCCAGCAGCTTGATGGGAACCAGCGGGAGCTTATTCACAGATACGCAGTATTTT. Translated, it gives CASSLMGTSGSLFTDTQYF.